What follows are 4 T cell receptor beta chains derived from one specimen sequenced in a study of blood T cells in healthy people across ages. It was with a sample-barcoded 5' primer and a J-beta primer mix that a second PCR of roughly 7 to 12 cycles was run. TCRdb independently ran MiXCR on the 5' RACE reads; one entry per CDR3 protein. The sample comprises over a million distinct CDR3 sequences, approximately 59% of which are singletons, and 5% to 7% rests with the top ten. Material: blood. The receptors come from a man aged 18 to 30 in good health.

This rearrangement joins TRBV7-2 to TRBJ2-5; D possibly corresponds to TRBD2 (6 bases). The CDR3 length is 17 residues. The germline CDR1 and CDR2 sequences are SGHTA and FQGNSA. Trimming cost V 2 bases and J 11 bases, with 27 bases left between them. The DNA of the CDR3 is TGTGCCAGCAGCTTAATCGGACCAGCGGGCCGAGGGTATGAGCAGTACTTC. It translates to CASSLIGPAGRGYEQYF.

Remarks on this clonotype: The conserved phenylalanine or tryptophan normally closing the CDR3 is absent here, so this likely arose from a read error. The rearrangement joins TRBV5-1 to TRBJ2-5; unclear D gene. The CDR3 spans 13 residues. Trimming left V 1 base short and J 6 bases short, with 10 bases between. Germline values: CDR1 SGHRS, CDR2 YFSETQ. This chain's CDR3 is CASSLPEDKTQYL. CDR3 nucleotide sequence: TGCGCCAGCAGCTTGCCCGAGGATAAGACCCAGTACTTA.

The CDR3 loop is CSVEGSRDSYSYEQYF. CDR3 bases: TGCAGCGTTGAAGGCTCCCGGGACAGTTACTCCTACGAGCAGTACTTC. The V gene is TRBV29-1, the J gene TRBJ2-7; 7 bases fit TRBD1. CDR3 length equals 16 residues. CDR1 and CDR2 (germline): SQVTM, ANQGSEA. V shed 1 base and J 0 bases; nucleotides not matched to a gene: 9.

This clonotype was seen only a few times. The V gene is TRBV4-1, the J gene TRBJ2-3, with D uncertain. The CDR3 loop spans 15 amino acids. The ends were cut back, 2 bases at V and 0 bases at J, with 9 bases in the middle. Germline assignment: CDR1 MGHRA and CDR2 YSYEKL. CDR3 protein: CASSQLGTSTDTQYF. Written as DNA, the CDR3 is TGCGCCAGCAGCCAACTGGGAACTAGCACAGATACGCAGTATTTT.